This TCR beta chain appears in the sequencing data of a study of blood T cell repertoires in COVID-19. Across the study: The United States, Italy and Spain were the sources of the acute and convalescent COVID-19 samples.

CDR1 is SGHVS, CDR2 FNYEAQ, per germline. CDR3 length equals 15 residues. Trimming left V 3 bases short and J 0 bases short, with 9 bases between. The protocol was immunoSEQ multiplex PCR, while the TCRdb copy is restricted to in-frame clones and leaves out a portion. The sample shows around 34,000 clones, roughly four fifths of them seen only once. V and J are TRBV7-6 and TRBJ1-3; no reliable D call. Sequenced sample: peripheral blood. This clonotype originated in a man aged 45-65 years with acute or convalescent COVID-19. The chain's CDR3 is CASSLTPSSGNTIYF. CDR3 DNA: TGTGCCAGCAGCTTGACACCGAGCTCTGGAAACACCATATATTTT.